This TCR beta chain originates from a study of lymphopenia after photon versus proton radiotherapy. Regarding this clone: The antigen is unknown.

Findings and limits, study-wide: Under photons, naive T cells and diversity fell while effector/memory populations rose. After the lymphocyte nadir, photon-treated repertoires showed oligoclonal expansion, especially of CD8+ Temra cells. Larger post-nadir TCR diversity loss correlated inversely with survival in deceased patients.

J was trimmed by 4 bases and V by 3 bases; bases with no gene match: 3. Germline V gives CDR1 LNHDA, CDR2 SQIVND (reference sequence). The CDR3 loop spans 15 amino acids. The protocol was immunoSEQ multiplex PCR, while the TCRdb copy is restricted to in-frame clones and leaves out a portion. The data show roughly 45,000 clones, 85% to 90% seen once. The material was peripheral blood, obtained from a patient treated with photon-based radiotherapy. The chain is built from TRBV19 and TRBJ1-4; 9 nucleotides match TRBD1. This TCR was recovered from a man aged 35 to 55 with gastric cancer. CDR3 loop: CASSMSGQGNEKLFF. In DNA form, the CDR3 reads TGTGCCAGTAGTATGTCGGGACAGGGTAATGAAAAACTGTTTTTT.